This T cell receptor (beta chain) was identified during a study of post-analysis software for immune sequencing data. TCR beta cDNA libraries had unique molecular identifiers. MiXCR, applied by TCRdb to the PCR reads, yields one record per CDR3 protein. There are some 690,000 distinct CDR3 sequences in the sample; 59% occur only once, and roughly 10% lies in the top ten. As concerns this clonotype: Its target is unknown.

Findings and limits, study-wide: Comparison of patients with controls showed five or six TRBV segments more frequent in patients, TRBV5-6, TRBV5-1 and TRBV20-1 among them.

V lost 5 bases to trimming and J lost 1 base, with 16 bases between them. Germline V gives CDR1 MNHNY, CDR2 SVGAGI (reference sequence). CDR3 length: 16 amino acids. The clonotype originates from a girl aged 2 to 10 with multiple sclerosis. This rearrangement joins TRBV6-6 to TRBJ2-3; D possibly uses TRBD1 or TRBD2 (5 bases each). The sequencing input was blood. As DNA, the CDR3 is TGTGCCAGCAGTCCCGCCGGGACGGAGGGCACAGATACGCAGTATTTT. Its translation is CASSPAGTEGTDTQYF.